A selection of T cell receptor beta chains follows, all from one sample in a study of blood T cell repertoires in COVID-19. The table came from immunoSEQ multiplex PCR; TCRdb's copy has only in-frame clones and leaves some out. The table records 350,000 to 450,000 clones, approximately 87% of them present only once. Source material: PBMCs or T cells enriched from blood (not recorded which). These receptors all come from a man aged 35 to 55 in a cohort exposed to, infected with or recovered from COVID-19 (not recorded which). CDR3s include the opening cysteine and the closing phenylalanine or tryptophan. A D gene is named only where the DNA matches it firmly. The size entry is marked missing in some rows and otherwise reads once, few, many or a size class.

TRBV7-2,-,-,TRBJ2-7,CASSYGASATYEQYF,TGTGCCAGCAGCTACGGGGCTAGCGCGACCTACGAGCAGTACTTC
TRBV30,-,TRBD1,TRBJ1-2,CASNLAGGDGYTF,TGTGCCTCTAACCTAGCAGGGGGCGATGGCTACACCTTC
TRBV5-1,-,-,TRBJ2-3,CASSLGTVRDTQYF,TGCGCCAGCAGCTTGGGGACAGTGAGAGATACGCAGTATTTT
TRBV27,-,-,TRBJ1-3,CASRRDTTGNTIYF,TGTGCCAGCAGACGAGACACAACTGGAAACACCATATATTTT
TRBV20-1,-,-,TRBJ1-5,CSASRAGTENQPQHF,TGCAGTGCTAGTCGTGCGGGAACCGAAAATCAGCCCCAGCATTTT
TRBV28,-,TRBD2,TRBJ2-1,CASSPRGGSSYNEQFF,TGTGCCAGCAGTCCTCGGGGCGGGAGCTCCTACAATGAGCAGTTCTTC
TRBV19,-,-,TRBJ1-3,CASKITGISGNTIYF,TGTGCCAGTAAAATAACAGGGATCTCTGGAAACACCATATATTTT
TRBV19,-,TRBD1,TRBJ2-7,CASSIGGQGSYEQYF,TGTGCCAGTAGTATTGGGGGACAGGGGAGTTACGAGCAGTACTTC
TRBV18,-,TRBD2,TRBJ2-7,CASSQGLEYEQYF,TGTGCCAGCTCCCAGGGACTAGAGTACGAGCAGTACTTC
TRBV12-5,-,TRBD1,TRBJ1-3,CASGPGTGSNTIYF,TGTGCTAGTGGCCCCGGGACAGGCTCAAACACCATATATTTT
TRBV5-4,few,-,TRBJ1-1,CASSLAPDYRNTEAFF,TGTGCCAGCAGCTTGGCCCCAGACTACAGGAACACTGAAGCTTTCTTT
TRBV18,-,TRBD1,TRBJ1-2,CASSLGQGINYGYTF,TGTGCCAGCTCTCTTGGACAGGGGATTAACTATGGCTACACCTTC
TRBV21-1,-,-,TRBJ2-7,CASSKPRTSGRRDEQYF,TGTGCCAGCAGCAAACCTAGGACTAGCGGGAGGCGGGACGAGCAGTACTTC
TRBV3-1/TRBV3-2,-,-,TRBJ1-2,CASSQDLTFRYGYTF,TGTGCCAGCAGCCAAGATTTGACTTTCCGCTATGGCTACACCTTC
TRBV7-9,-,-,TRBJ2-7,CASSFRNSYEQYF,TGTGCCAGCAGCTTTAGAAACTCCTACGAGCAGTACTTC
TRBV6-5,-,TRBD1,TRBJ2-7,CASSYRDRGLEQYF,TGTGCCAGCAGTTACCGGGACAGGGGGCTCGAGCAGTACTTC
TRBV5-6,-,TRBD1,TRBJ1-2,CASSLQGAGGTHYGYTF,TGTGCCAGCAGCTTACAGGGGGCAGGAGGGACTCACTATGGCTACACCTTC
TRBV6-5,-,-,TRBJ1-1,CASNTLTGSAFF,TGTGCCAGCAATACTCTGACAGGAAGCGCTTTCTTT
TRBV19,few,-,TRBJ1-1,CASNPRGRGREAFF,TGTGCCAGTAATCCCAGGGGCCGGGGCCGGGAAGCTTTCTTT
TRBV5-1,-,-,TRBJ2-7,CASSFSTGYEQYF,TGCGCCAGCAGCTTTAGCACAGGCTACGAGCAGTACTTC
TRBV20-1,-,-,TRBJ2-7,CSASAQPYEQYF,TGCAGTGCTAGTGCACAGCCCTACGAGCAGTACTTC
TRBV29-1,-,-,TRBJ1-2,CSVDGGGVGYTF,TGCAGCGTTGACGGAGGAGGGGTCGGCTACACCTTC
TRBV7-2,once,-,TRBJ1-6,CASSFGAGSGYNSPLHF,TGTGCCAGCAGCTTTGGGGCGGGGAGCGGGTATAATTCACCCCTCCACTTT
TRBV2,-,TRBD2,TRBJ2-1,CASSRGDAYNEQFF,TGTGCCAGCAGCCGGGGGGATGCCTACAATGAGCAGTTCTTC
TRBV5-1,-,TRBD1,TRBJ1-1,CASSLEQGLIPNTEAFF,TGCGCCAGCAGCTTGGAACAGGGGCTTATACCGAACACTGAAGCTTTCTTT
TRBV28,-,-,TRBJ2-7,CASSPLRGLSYEQYF,TGTGCCAGCAGTCCCCTCAGGGGATTATCCTACGAGCAGTACTTC
TRBV5-1,-,TRBD1,TRBJ2-7,CASSLDRGRTNEQYF,TGCGCCAGCAGCTTGGACAGGGGCCGTACGAACGAGCAGTACTTC
TRBV5-1,-,TRBD1,TRBJ1-2,CASSWGTAISNYGYTF,TGCGCCAGCAGCTGGGGGACAGCTATATCTAACTATGGCTACACCTTC
TRBV6-1,-,-,TRBJ1-2,CASSDQGLGGYTF,TGTGCCAGCAGTGATCAGGGCCTAGGAGGCTACACCTTC